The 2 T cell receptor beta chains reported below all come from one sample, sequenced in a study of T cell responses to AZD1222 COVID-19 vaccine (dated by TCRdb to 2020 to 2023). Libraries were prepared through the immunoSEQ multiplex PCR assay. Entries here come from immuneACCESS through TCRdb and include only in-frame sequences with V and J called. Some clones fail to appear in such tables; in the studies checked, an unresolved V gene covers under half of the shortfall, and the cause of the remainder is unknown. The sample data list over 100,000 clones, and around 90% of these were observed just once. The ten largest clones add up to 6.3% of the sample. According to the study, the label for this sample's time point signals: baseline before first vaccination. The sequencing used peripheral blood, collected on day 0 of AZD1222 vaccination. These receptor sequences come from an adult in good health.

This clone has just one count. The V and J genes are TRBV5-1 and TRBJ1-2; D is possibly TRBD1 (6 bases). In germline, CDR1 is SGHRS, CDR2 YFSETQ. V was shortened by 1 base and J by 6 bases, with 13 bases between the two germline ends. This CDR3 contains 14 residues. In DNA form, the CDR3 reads TGCGCCAGCAGCTTGTCCGGGGGCGTGGATGGCTACACCTTC. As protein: CASSLSGGVDGYTF.

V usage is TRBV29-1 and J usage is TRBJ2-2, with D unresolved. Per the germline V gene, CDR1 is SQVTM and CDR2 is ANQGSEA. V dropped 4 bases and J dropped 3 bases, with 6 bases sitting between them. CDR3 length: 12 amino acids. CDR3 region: CSVGGYTGELFF. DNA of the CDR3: TGCAGCGTTGGGGGTTACACCGGGGAGCTGTTTTTT.